One and the same sample provided the 22 T cell receptor beta chains below, sequenced in a study of T cell responses to AZD1222 COVID-19 vaccine. Libraries were prepared by immunoSEQ multiplex PCR; TCRdb keeps only in-frame clonotypes and omits some of them. Of about 120,000 clones in the sample, roughly 92% were seen once. Sample: peripheral blood, taken 28 days after the second AZD1222 dose. These receptor sequences come from an adult who received the AZD1222 COVID-19 vaccine.

V gene TRBV27 combines with J gene TRBJ1-1; D uncertain. The germline gives CDR1 MNHEY, CDR2 SMNVEV (reference sequence). V was clipped by 6 bases and J by 5 bases, with 13 bases between them. The CDR3 loop spans 13 amino acids. CDR3 region: CASRLTWGTEAFF. DNA for the CDR3: TGTGCCAGCAGACTTACGTGGGGTACTGAAGCTTTCTTT.

The gene calls are TRBV19 and TRBJ2-3; no clear D. CDR3 length: 13 amino acids. Germline CDR1 reads LNHDA; CDR2 reads SQIVND (reference sequence). Trimming cost V 4 bases and J 5 bases, with 10 bases left between them. The CDR3 sequence is CASSTPVGDTQYF. The CDR3 nucleotides are TGTGCCAGTAGTACTCCGGTTGGAGATACGCAGTATTTT.

This chain joins TRBV27 and TRBJ1-1; the D is unclear. Trimming stripped 6 bases from V and 6 bases from J, with 17 bases between. The CDR3 spans 14 residues. Germline V gene sequence: CDR1 MNHEY, CDR2 SMNVEV (reference sequence). The CDR3 loop is CASSLQRLRSEAFF. CDR3 in DNA: TGTGCCAGCAGCCTACAGAGACTCAGGTCTGAAGCTTTCTTT.

The chain is built from TRBV19 and TRBJ1-1; weak D call: TRBD1 (5 bases). The germline CDR1 and CDR2 sequences are LNHDA and SQIVND (reference sequence). CDR3 length: 16 amino acids. Trimming cost V 6 bases and J 0 bases, with 17 bases left between them. The CDR3 is CASSDTPGSLNTEAFF. Here the CDR3 DNA reads TGTGCCAGTAGCGACACTCCAGGGTCCCTGAACACTGAAGCTTTCTTT.

The chain has TRBV9 and TRBJ2-3, with TRBD2 matching 7 bases. The V gene's germline CDR1 is SGDLS and CDR2 YYNGEE. The CDR3 spans 14 residues. J was trimmed by 3 bases and V by 4 bases; bases with no gene match: 5. The CDR3 sequence: CASSLGDYTDTQYF. The CDR3 DNA reads as TGTGCCAGCAGCCTCGGGGACTATACAGATACGCAGTATTTT.

The chain has TRBV28 and TRBJ2-1; perhaps TRBD2 as D (5 bases). CDR1 MDHEN and CDR2 SYDVKM come from the germline V gene. V was trimmed by 5 bases and J by 0 bases, leaving 17 bases between them. This CDR3 spans 17 amino acids. CDR3 nucleotides: TGTGCCAGCAGTCCTGTGAGGGCTAATAGCTCCTACAATGAGCAGTTCTTC. It encodes CASSPVRANSSYNEQFF.

This chain links TRBV6-4 with TRBJ2-1, with D maybe TRBD1 (5 bases). The V gene lost 5 bases and the J gene lost 1 base, with 6 bases spanning the gap. Per the germline V gene, CDR1 is MRHNA and CDR2 is SNTAGT. The CDR3 totals 13 residues. The CDR3 is CASSPGSYNEQFF. The CDR3, as DNA: TGTGCCAGCAGTCCAGGGTCCTACAATGAGCAGTTCTTC.

The CDR3 loop is CASSRTGDWGTEAFF. DNA for the CDR3: TGTGCCAGCAGCAGGACAGGGGATTGGGGCACTGAAGCTTTCTTT. This rearrangement joins TRBV9 to TRBJ1-1, with 9 nucleotides matching TRBD1. The CDR3 sequence is 15 residues long. Germline CDR1 SGDLS, CDR2 YYNGEE. With V trimmed by 4 bases and J by 4 bases, 8 bases remained unmatched.

The rearrangement joins TRBV27 to TRBJ1-2; D is ambiguous. The CDR3 consists of 16 residues. CDR1 MNHEY and CDR2 SMNVEV come from the germline V gene (reference sequence). Between the trimmed V and J ends, which lost 6 bases and 2 bases, there was a span of 19 bases. CDR3: CASSPSHGPLNYGYTF. The CDR3 DNA reads as TGTGCCAGCAGCCCATCACATGGGCCCCTCAACTATGGCTACACCTTC.

The chain employs TRBV3-1 (or the pseudogene TRBV3-2) and TRBJ1-1, with D uncertain. Trimming pared 0 bases from V and 11 bases from J, leaving 10 bases between. From germline, CDR1 is LGHDT and CDR2 YNNKEL (reference sequence). The CDR3 sequence is 12 residues long. The CDR3 bases are TGTGCCAGCAGCCAAGAAAGAAGGGCCGCTTTCTTT. As protein: CASSQERRAAFF.

The V and J genes are TRBV6-5 and TRBJ1-3; D might be TRBD1 (5 bases). The CDR3 loop spans 14 amino acids. V lost 6 bases to trimming and J lost 3 bases, with 12 bases between them. The germline V gene encodes CDR1 MNHEY and CDR2 SVGAGI. The DNA for the CDR3 is TGTGCCAGCAGACCTACAGGAGGTGGAAACACCATATATTTT. The encoded protein is CASRPTGGGNTIYF.

The chain couples TRBV5-1 to TRBJ1-5, with D unclear. The CDR3 consists of 13 residues. The V end was cut by 4 bases, the J end by 2 bases, with 7 bases between. Germline V gene lookup returns CDR1 SGHRS and CDR2 YFSETQ. CDR3 DNA: TGCGCCAGCAGCCCGGCCGGCAATCAGCCCCAGCATTTT. Translation gives CASSPAGNQPQHF.

This chain connects TRBV28 to TRBJ2-5; 11 nucleotides agree with TRBD2. From germline, CDR1 is MDHEN and CDR2 SYDVKM. This CDR3 contains 17 residues. J gave up 0 bases and V 3 bases, and 6 bases lay outside the gene matches. CDR3 sequence: CASSFTSGSSYQETQYF. CDR3 DNA: TGTGCCAGCAGTTTCACTAGCGGGAGTTCGTACCAAGAGACCCAGTACTTC. Based on the CDR3 plus reference TRBV28 and TRBJ2-5, the full variable domain is DVKVTQSSRYLVKRTGEKVFLECVQDMDHENMFWYRQDPGLGLRLIYFSYDVKMKEKGDIPEGYSVSREKKERFSLILESASTNQTSMYLCASSFTSGSSYQETQYFGPGTRLLVL.

The chain carries TRBV14 and TRBJ1-6; no clear D gene. The CDR3 contains 14 residues. Germline CDR1 reads SGHDN; CDR2 reads FVKESK. V lost 3 bases to trimming and J lost 7 bases, with 10 bases between them. The CDR3 protein is CASSHGHSNSPLHF. As DNA, the CDR3 is TGTGCCAGCAGCCACGGCCACAGCAATTCACCCCTCCACTTT.

The chain recombines TRBV7-9 with TRBJ2-1; 8 bases align to TRBD2. The CDR3 loop spans 15 amino acids. Germline V gene sequence: CDR1 SEHNR, CDR2 FQNEAQ (reference sequence). Trimming removed 1 base from V and 8 bases from J; junction bases left unmatched: 7. CDR3 in DNA: TGTGCCAGCAGCTTAGGTGGGCGGGAGGTGGATGAGCAGTTCTTC. Protein: CASSLGGREVDEQFF. Supplemented by reference TRBV7-9 and TRBJ2-1, the full variable domain reads DTGVSQNPRHKITKRGQNVTFRCDPISEHNRLYWYRQTLGQGPEFLTYFQNEAQLEKSRLLSDRFSAERPKGSFSTLEIQRTEQGDSAMYLCASSLGGREVDEQFFGPGTRLTVL.

This chain links TRBV6-5 with TRBJ1-4; D call uncertain. Germline CDR1 reads MNHEY; CDR2 reads SVGAGI. The CDR3 covers 14 residues. V was pared by 5 bases and J by 3 bases, with 10 bases between. The CDR3 is CASSRALANEKLFF. As DNA, the CDR3 is TGTGCCAGCAGTCGGGCTTTGGCTAATGAAAAACTGTTTTTT.

The V and J genes are TRBV30 and TRBJ1-3, with no clear D. Germline V gene sequence: CDR1 GTSNPN, CDR2 SVGIG (reference sequence). The V and J ends lost 5 bases and 0 bases respectively, with 14 bases between them. The CDR3 sequence is 15 residues long. In nucleotides, the CDR3 is TGTGCCTGGGGTGAACTTGGGAGCTCTGGAAACACCATATATTTT. It yields the protein CAWGELGSSGNTIYF.

The CDR3 here is CASSSQTSGLSYNEQFF. The DNA of the CDR3 is TGCGCCAGCAGCTCACAGACTAGCGGGCTGTCCTACAATGAGCAGTTCTTC. V and J are TRBV5-1 and TRBJ2-1; TRBD2 aligns across 10 bases. Germline V lookup: CDR1 SGHRS, CDR2 YFSETQ. The CDR3 runs 17 residues. Trimming took 3 bases from V and 1 from J; bases not matched to a gene: 7.

The rearrangement uses TRBV9 and TRBJ2-2; 7 bases are shared with TRBD1. The CDR3 is 16 amino acids. The V gene's germline CDR1 is SGDLS and CDR2 YYNGEE. Trimming took 1 base from V and 4 from J; bases not matched to a gene: 7. This CDR3 is CASSVNQGVTTGELFF. The CDR3, as DNA: TGTGCCAGCAGCGTAAACCAGGGGGTGACCACCGGGGAGCTGTTTTTT.

DNA for the CDR3: TGTGCCATCCAGCGGGACTCCTACGAGCAGTACTTC. Its translation is CAIQRDSYEQYF. This chain joins TRBV10-3 and TRBJ2-7; 7 bases line up with TRBD2. Per germline, CDR1 ENHRY and CDR2 SYGVKD. Trimming took 8 bases from V and 0 from J; bases not matched to a gene: 1. CDR3 size: 12 residues.

The V call is TRBV10-3, the J call TRBJ2-7; TRBD2 aligns across 8 bases. This CDR3 has 13 residues. Unmatched junction bases numbered 0, after V lost 2 bases and J lost 3 bases. In germline, CDR1 is ENHRY, CDR2 SYGVKD. The CDR3 DNA is TGTGCCATCAGTGAGCGGGAGGGCTACGAGCAGTACTTC. Residues: CAISEREGYEQYF.

The rearrangement links TRBV7-2 to TRBJ1-6, with D unclear. This CDR3 comprises 15 residues. The V gene lost 5 bases and the J gene lost 7 bases, with 15 bases spanning the gap. CDR1 and CDR2 (germline): SGHTA, FQGNSA. CDR3 sequence reads: CASSAHRAGNSPLHF. As DNA, the CDR3 is TGTGCCAGCAGCGCACACCGGGCTGGAAATTCACCCCTCCACTTT.